The 3 T cell receptor beta chains below were found in one sample sequenced in a study of vaccination and CD4 T cells after COVID-19. As to time point: late sampling 161 to 241 days after vaccination in a few convalescent patients. Treatment specified: roughly 10-day PBMC culture with coronavirus spike peptide pools or control peptides (ViraFEST assay). These receptors' targets are unknown. Oncomine TCR Beta short-read sequencing was applied to DNA from cultured CD4+ T cells. TCRdb fed the PCR reads into MiXCR, producing one record per CDR3 protein. The sample records approximately 21,000 distinct CDR3 sequences, about 40% being singletons. Material: CD4+ T cells from blood, cultured in vitro, obtained about 7 months after SARS-CoV-2 vaccination. Every receptor here comes from a human donor who had recovered from COVID-19.

The chain uses TRBV20-1 and TRBJ2-7; 9 nucleotides match TRBD2. Germline CDR1 is DFQATT and CDR2 is SNEGSKA (reference sequence). Trimming removed 1 base from V and 4 bases from J; junction bases left unmatched: 11. The CDR3 has 16 residues. The CDR3 DNA sequence: TGCAGTGCTAGAGTACCTTTGGGTAGCGGGAGTTACGAGCAGTACTTC. This encodes CSARVPLGSGSYEQYF.

The V gene is TRBV6-2 or TRBV6-3, the J gene TRBJ1-6, with TRBD1 matching 7 bases. The CDR3 is 14 residues long. V shed 7 bases and J 7 bases; nucleotides not matched to a gene: 7. Germline V gene data show CDR1 as MNHEY and CDR2 as SVGEGT. CDR3 coding DNA: TGTGCCAGCACCTCCGGGACAGCAAATTCACCCCTCCACTTT. Protein sequence: CASTSGTANSPLHF.

This rearrangement joins TRBV12-3 or TRBV12-4 to TRBJ1-5; D not certain. Trimming removed 5 bases from V and 4 bases from J, with 12 bases in between. The CDR3 is made up of 14 amino acids. CDR3 DNA sequence: TGTGCCAGCAGTCCCCTTGGGTGGAATCAGCCCCAGCATTTT. This translates into CASSPLGWNQPQHF.